This T cell receptor (beta chain) was recovered during a study of T cell responses to AZD1222 COVID-19 vaccine. The study's findings and limits: Dominant CD4 TCR responses targeted spike regions 160-218 and 743-854.

Measured with immunoSEQ multiplex PCR; TCRdb has only the in-frame clones, and not every one. Of 90,000 to 130,000 clones in the sample, roughly 90% were seen once. Germline V lookup: CDR1 SGHDN, CDR2 FVKESK. The CDR3 loop spans 13 amino acids. V was trimmed by 7 bases and J by 6 bases, leaving 15 bases between them. Concerning this clone: Its target is unknown.

The gene calls are TRBV14 and TRBJ1-1; D perhaps matches TRBD1 (5 bases). This specimen was peripheral blood, taken 28 days after the second AZD1222 dose. This receptor was taken from an adult who received the AZD1222 COVID-19 vaccine. CDR3 protein: CASTGGNVPEAFF. In DNA form, the CDR3 reads TGTGCCAGCACCGGGGGTAACGTCCCTGAAGCTTTCTTT.